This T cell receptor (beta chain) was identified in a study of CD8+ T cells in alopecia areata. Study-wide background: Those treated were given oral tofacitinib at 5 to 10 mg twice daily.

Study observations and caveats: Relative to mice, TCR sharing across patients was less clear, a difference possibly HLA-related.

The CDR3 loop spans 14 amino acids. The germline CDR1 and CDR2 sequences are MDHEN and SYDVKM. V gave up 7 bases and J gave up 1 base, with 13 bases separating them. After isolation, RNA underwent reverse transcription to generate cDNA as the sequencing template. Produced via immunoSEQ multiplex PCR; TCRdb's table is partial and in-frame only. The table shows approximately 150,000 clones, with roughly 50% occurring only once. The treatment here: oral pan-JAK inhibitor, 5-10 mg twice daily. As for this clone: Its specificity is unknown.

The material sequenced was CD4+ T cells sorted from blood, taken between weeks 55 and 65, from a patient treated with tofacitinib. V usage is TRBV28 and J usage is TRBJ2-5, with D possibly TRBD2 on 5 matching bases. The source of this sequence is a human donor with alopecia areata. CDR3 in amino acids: CASNILGVQETQYF. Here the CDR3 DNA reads TGTGCCAGCAACATCCTCGGGGTCCAAGAGACCCAGTACTTC.